This is a list of T cell receptor beta chains from one sample in a study of blood T cell repertoires in COVID-19. The data were produced by immunoSEQ multiplex PCR, yet TCRdb's version contains in-frame clones alone and is incomplete. The data show approximately 210,000 clones, about four fifths seen once. Sequenced sample: peripheral blood. The receptors shown here come from a woman between 40 and 50 years old with active or convalescent COVID-19. The CDR3 runs from the conserved cysteine through the conserved F or W. D genes are given only for firm matches. Rows may omit the clone size; those that give it use once, few, many or a size class.

size,J,D,V,CDR3,DNA
.,TRBJ2-5,TRBD2,TRBV7-3,CASSPRGGASKTQYF,TGTGCCAGCAGCCCCCGGGGGGGCGCCTCAAAGACCCAGTACTTC
.,TRBJ2-1,.,TRBV11-2,CASSFERSYNEQFF,TGTGCCAGCAGCTTCGAGCGGTCCTACAATGAGCAGTTCTTC
.,TRBJ1-2,TRBD1,TRBV24-1,CATSELGTGGGYTF,TGTGCCACCAGTGAGCTCGGGACAGGGGGAGGCTACACCTTC
.,TRBJ1-2,TRBD1,TRBV7-9,CASSPLTGYGYTF,TGTGCCAGCAGCCCTCTGACAGGGTATGGCTACACCTTC
.,TRBJ2-5,.,TRBV5-4,CASSLGGTKETQYF,TGTGCCAGCAGCTTGGGAGGCACCAAAGAGACCCAGTACTTC
.,TRBJ2-5,TRBD2,TRBV7-8,CASSLMSSGETQYF,TGTGCCAGCAGCTTGATGTCTAGCGGGGAGACCCAGTACTTC
.,TRBJ1-1,.,TRBV30,CAGAWAGGAFF,TGTGCCGGGGCATGGGCCGGGGGAGCTTTCTTT
few,TRBJ1-2,TRBD1,TRBV7-3,CASSFGQANYGYTF,TGTGCCAGCAGTTTTGGACAGGCTAACTATGGCTACACCTTC
once,TRBJ1-2,.,TRBV24-1,CATSDLRGNYGYTF,TGTGCCACCAGTGATTTGAGGGGAAACTATGGCTACACCTTC
.,TRBJ1-6,.,TRBV4-2,CASSQEATGWSPLHF,TGTGCCAGCAGCCAAGAAGCCACAGGGTGGTCACCCCTCCACTTT
once,TRBJ2-7,TRBD2,TRBV6-1,CASSERSGGDEQYF,TGTGCCAGCAGTGAAAGATCGGGAGGCGACGAGCAGTACTTC
once,TRBJ2-3,.,TRBV30,CAWSTGGTDTQYF,TGTGCCTGGAGTACCGGGGGTACAGATACGCAGTATTTT
.,TRBJ2-7,TRBD2,TRBV28,CASRSAGGAAYEQYF,TGTGCCAGCAGGTCCGCCGGGGGGGCTGCCTACGAGCAGTACTTC
.,TRBJ1-4,TRBD1,TRBV6-6,CASRDPRTGSEKLFF,TGTGCCAGCAGGGACCCGAGGACAGGGAGCGAAAAACTGTTTTTT
.,TRBJ2-7,TRBD1,TRBV5-1,CASSQGTAAYEQYF,TGCGCCAGCAGCCAGGGGACAGCTGCCTACGAGCAGTACTTC
.,TRBJ2-3,TRBD1,TRBV4-1,CASSRDPGGPDTQYF,TGCGCCAGCAGCCGAGACCCAGGGGGCCCAGATACGCAGTATTTT
.,TRBJ2-2,.,TRBV10-3,CAISDPTGELFF,TGTGCCATCAGTGACCCAACCGGGGAGCTGTTTTTT
.,TRBJ1-2,TRBD1,TRBV6-4,CASSYGQGAGGYTF,TGTGCCAGCAGTTACGGACAGGGGGCAGGAGGCTACACCTTC
.,TRBJ1-2,.,TRBV6-5,CASSFLNYGYTF,TGTGCCAGCTCCTTCCTTAACTATGGCTACACCTTC
few,TRBJ1-3,.,TRBV12-3/TRBV12-4,CASSWGWGNTIYF,TGTGCCAGCAGTTGGGGCTGGGGAAACACCATATATTTT
.,TRBJ1-1,.,TRBV28,CASSQPQKNTEAFF,TGTGCCAGCAGTCAACCACAGAAGAACACTGAAGCTTTCTTT
.,TRBJ2-7,TRBD2,TRBV7-2,CASRWGLAGGSYEQYF,TGTGCCAGCAGGTGGGGACTAGCGGGGGGATCCTACGAGCAGTACTTC
.,TRBJ2-3,.,TRBV7-9,CASSTRLDPTDTQYF,TGTGCCAGCAGCACCAGACTAGACCCCACAGATACGCAGTATTTT
.,TRBJ1-2,.,TRBV7-8,CASSFAVSNYGYTF,TGTGCCAGCAGCTTCGCGGTCTCTAACTATGGCTACACCTTC
.,TRBJ2-1,.,TRBV30,CAWSGRASSYNEQFF,TGTGCCTGGAGTGGCCGCGCGAGCTCCTACAATGAGCAGTTCTTC
.,TRBJ1-5,TRBD1,TRBV30,CAWSRDRGYSNQPQHF,TGTGCCTGGAGCCGGGACAGGGGGTATAGCAATCAGCCCCAGCATTTT
.,TRBJ1-2,.,TRBV29-1,CSAARVQGEGGKRGGYTF,TGCAGCGCCGCAAGGGTACAGGGAGAAGGAGGAAAGCGCGGTGGCTACACCTTC
.,TRBJ1-2,.,TRBV5-1,CASSPAVGPGGLGYTF,TGCGCCAGCAGCCCAGCCGTGGGCCCAGGAGGGTTGGGCTACACCTTC
.,TRBJ1-2,.,TRBV28,CAIGARTEFNYGYTF,TGTGCCATTGGGGCCCGGACAGAGTTTAACTATGGCTACACCTTC
once,TRBJ2-5,TRBD1,TRBV5-1,CASSLGTGPGGETQYF,TGCGCCAGCAGCTTGGGTACCGGCCCAGGGGGTGAGACCCAGTACTTC
few,TRBJ1-5,.,TRBV19,CATSPSTFRADNQPQHF,TGTGCCACCTCGCCATCGACTTTTAGAGCCGACAATCAGCCCCAGCATTTT
.,TRBJ2-5,.,TRBV28,CASNTRSGQLRQETQYF,TGTGCCAGCAACACTAGGTCCGGACAGTTAAGACAAGAGACCCAGTACTTC